This is a list of T cell receptor beta chains from one sample in a study of blood T cells in healthy people across ages. Each CDR3 protein is one row after TCRdb ran MiXCR on the 5' RACE reads. The sample consists of about 1,000,000 distinct CDR3 sequences, over 35% of them appearing once. The sequencing sample was made of blood. The receptors come from a woman aged 60-70 years in good health. CDR3s include the opening cysteine and the closing phenylalanine or tryptophan. A D gene is named only where the DNA matches it firmly. For some rows the clone size is stated as once, few or many, or as a class when expanded; others skip it.

>TRBV10-3|TRBJ2-3|NA|NA
CAISQDSSTQYF
TGTGCCATCAGCCAAGACAGTTCTACGCAGTATTTT
>TRBV28|TRBJ2-3|NA|NA
CASGDPPDTQYF
TGTGCCAGCGGGGACCCTCCGGATACGCAGTATTTT
>TRBV15|TRBJ2-7|NA|NA
CATSRGGFNYEQYF
TGTGCCACCAGCAGAGGGGGGTTTAACTACGAGCAGTACTTC
>TRBV27|TRBJ2-7|few|TRBD1
CASSFRPPGQVYEQYF
TGTGCCAGCAGTTTTAGGCCCCCGGGACAGGTCTACGAGCAGTACTTC
>TRBV28|TRBJ2-1|NA|NA
CASSPPSAGSYNEQFF
TGTGCCAGCAGTCCCCCCTCCGCGGGATCCTACAATGAGCAGTTCTTC
>TRBV4-2|TRBJ2-7|few|TRBD2
CASSQDWTSGRRLYF
TGTGCCAGCAGCCAAGACTGGACTAGCGGGAGGCGTCTGTACTTC
>TRBV9|TRBJ2-3|NA|TRBD2
CASSVRTRPPDTQYF
TGTGCCAGCAGCGTCCGGACTAGGCCCCCAGATACGCAGTATTTT
>TRBV12-3/TRBV12-4|TRBJ2-7|NA|NA
CASRPGHSSYEQYF
TGTGCCAGCAGGCCTGGACACAGCTCCTACGAGCAGTACTTC
>TRBV6-1|TRBJ1-2|NA|NA
CASSRYGGANYGYTF
TGTGCCAGCAGTAGATACGGGGGGGCTAACTATGGCTACACCTTC
>TRBV12-3/TRBV12-4|TRBJ2-2|many|NA
CASSLGVGELFF
TGTGCCAGCAGCTTAGGAGTCGGGGAGCTGTTTTTT
>TRBV4-2|TRBJ2-5|NA|NA
CASSPGTPNEQYF
TGTGCCAGCAGCCCAGGGACTCCCAATGAGCAGTACTTC
>TRBV20-1|TRBJ2-1|few|NA
CSARDGTAGFVDEQFF
TGCAGTGCTAGAGATGGGACGGCGGGTTTTGTGGATGAGCAGTTCTTC
>TRBV6-2/TRBV6-3|TRBJ2-1|NA|NA
CASKVARNEQFF
TGTGCCAGCAAGGTAGCGCGGAATGAGCAGTTCTTC
>TRBV12-3/TRBV12-4|TRBJ2-7|NA|TRBD1
CASRGQGIYEQYF
TGTGCCAGCAGGGGACAGGGTATCTACGAGCAGTACTTC
>TRBV7-8|TRBJ2-3|NA|TRBD2
CASSLGGPPDTQYF
TGTGCCAGCAGCTTGGGAGGGCCCCCAGATACGCAGTATTTT
>TRBV7-9|TRBJ2-7|NA|NA
CASSLEGGVLTYEQYF
TGTGCCAGCAGCTTAGAAGGTGGAGTCCTCACCTACGAGCAGTACTTC
>TRBV7-3|TRBJ2-7|once|TRBD1
CASSKTGGDNEQYF
TGTGCCAGCAGCAAAACAGGGGGCGACAATGAGCAGTACTTC
>TRBV15|TRBJ1-2|NA|NA
CATSRVGIEARSNYGYTF
TGTGCCACCAGCAGAGTGGGCATAGAGGCCCGTTCGAACTATGGCTACACCTTC
>TRBV4-1|TRBJ2-1|few|TRBD2
CASSLITGLAYNNEQFF
TGCGCCAGCAGCCTCATAACGGGACTAGCGTACAACAATGAGCAGTTCTTC
>TRBV4-1|TRBJ2-1|NA|TRBD2
CTSSLSGTTANEQFF
TGCACCAGCAGCCTCAGCGGGACCACCGCAAATGAGCAGTTCTTC
>TRBV29-1|TRBJ2-7|few|TRBD2
CSVLSGREGWYEQYF
TGCAGCGTTCTTTCAGGGCGGGAGGGCTGGTACGAGCAGTACTTC
>TRBV20-1|TRBJ2-5|NA|NA
CSASPDSQGSETQYF
TGCAGTGCTTCCCCAGATAGTCAGGGGTCGGAGACCCAGTACTTC
>TRBV5-1|TRBJ1-5|NA|NA
CASSLDGDGNQPQHF
TGCGCCAGCAGCTTGGATGGGGATGGCAATCAGCCCCAGCATTTT
>TRBV4-1|TRBJ2-5|NA|TRBD1
CASSQGQGLGSQETQYF
TGCGCCAGCAGCCAAGGACAGGGCCTGGGATCCCAAGAGACCCAGTACTTC
>TRBV30|TRBJ1-5|few|TRBD1
CAWGTGGAGNQPQHF
TGTGCCTGGGGGACAGGGGGCGCGGGCAATCAGCCCCAGCATTTT
>TRBV20-1|TRBJ2-1|few|TRBD2
CSARGLADYYNEQFF
TGCAGTGCCCGCGGACTAGCGGATTACTACAATGAGCAGTTCTTC
>TRBV3-1|TRBJ2-3|few|TRBD2
CASSQTDLAGITDTQYF
TGTGCCAGCAGCCAAACCGATCTAGCGGGAATTACAGATACGCAGTATTTT
>TRBV6-1|TRBJ2-7|few|NA
CASGQGHPDKLSSYEQYF
TGTGCCAGCGGTCAAGGACATCCCGATAAGCTAAGCTCCTACGAGCAGTACTTC
>TRBV2|TRBJ2-1|many|TRBD2
CASSEVAGGHNEQFF
TGTGCCAGCAGTGAGGTGGCGGGGGGCCACAATGAGCAGTTCTTC
>TRBV2|TRBJ2-7|many|NA
CASSEEGISIYEQYF
TGTGCCAGCAGCGAGGAAGGAATTTCGATCTACGAGCAGTACTTC
>TRBV20-1|TRBJ2-5|NA|NA
CSARIQQETQYF
TGCAGTGCTAGGATTCAACAAGAGACCCAGTACTTC
>TRBV5-1|TRBJ2-1|NA|TRBD2
CASSWGTSGTNNEQFF
TGCGCCAGCAGCTGGGGGACTAGCGGGACGAACAATGAGCAGTTCTTC
>TRBV3-1|TRBJ2-5|NA|TRBD2
CASSQVAGTSGQETQYF
TGTGCCAGCAGCCAAGTTGCCGGGACTAGCGGACAAGAGACCCAGTACTTC
>TRBV9|TRBJ2-1|NA|TRBD1
CASSVGNRGQANNEQFF
TGTGCCAGCAGCGTAGGGAACAGGGGGCAAGCAAACAATGAGCAGTTCTTC
>TRBV2|TRBJ1-5|NA|NA
CASSEVRAGNQPQHF
TGTGCCAGCAGTGAAGTAAGGGCAGGCAATCAGCCCCAGCATTTT
>TRBV13|TRBJ2-1|few|TRBD2
CASSLGGLALGDEQFF
TGTGCCAGCAGCTTAGGAGGACTAGCGCTAGGGGATGAGCAGTTCTTC
>TRBV4-2|TRBJ1-2|many|NA
CASSQESGSYGYTF
TGTGCCAGCAGCCAAGAATCGGGTAGCTATGGCTACACCTTC
>TRBV2|TRBJ2-7|NA|NA
CANSEEGTSYEQYF
TGTGCCAACAGCGAAGAAGGGACCTCCTACGAGCAGTACTTC
>TRBV2|TRBJ2-3|NA|NA
CASSEEGVGTDTQYF
TGTGCCAGCAGTGAGGAGGGGGTCGGCACAGATACGCAGTATTTT
>TRBV27|TRBJ2-3|NA|TRBD2
CASSFRIPGLAGIADTQYF
TGTGCCAGCAGTTTCCGAATCCCCGGACTAGCGGGAATAGCAGATACGCAGTATTTT
>TRBV29-1|TRBJ2-1|NA|NA
CSVDTGYNEQFF
TGCAGCGTTGATACAGGGTACAATGAGCAGTTCTTC
>TRBV6-1|TRBJ1-5|NA|TRBD1
CASSEWRGQGGNQPQHF
TGTGCCAGCAGTGAATGGCGGGGACAGGGAGGCAATCAGCCCCAGCATTTT
>TRBV6-1|TRBJ2-4|NA|TRBD1
CASREQPGQTKNIQYF
TGTGCCAGCAGGGAACAACCGGGACAGACCAAAAACATTCAGTACTTC
>TRBV3-1|TRBJ1-3|NA|NA
CASSQDTGNTIYF
TGTGCCAGCAGCCAAGACACTGGAAACACCATATATTTT
>TRBV20-1|TRBJ2-5|few|TRBD2
CSARGLSSGDSYNEQYF
TGCAGTGCTAGAGGGTTGTCTAGCGGGGACTCCTACAATGAGCAGTACTTC
>TRBV4-2|TRBJ2-7|NA|NA
CASSQDWLGSNEQYF
TGTGCCAGCAGCCAAGATTGGTTAGGGTCGAATGAGCAGTACTTC
>TRBV6-6|TRBJ2-3|NA|NA
CASKGNLADTQYF
TGTGCCAGCAAGGGTAACCTTGCAGATACGCAGTATTTT
>TRBV7-2|TRBJ2-7|NA|NA
CASNRDYEQYF
TGTGCCAGCAATCGGGACTACGAGCAGTACTTC
>TRBV7-9|TRBJ1-6|NA|TRBD1
CASSSSQGNSSPLHF
TGTGCCAGCAGCTCGTCACAGGGGAATAGTTCACCCCTCCACTTT
>TRBV20-1|TRBJ2-7|once|NA
CSAREIPGQGIDEQYF
TGCAGTGCTAGAGAAATCCCTGGGCAGGGTATTGACGAGCAGTACTTC